The 13 T cell receptor beta chains below all came from one sample that was sequenced in a study of T cells in Graves' hyperthyroidism and ophthalmopathy. RNA transcripts provided the source from which TCR beta CDR3 regions were amplified. The HTBI primer set drove a first-round RT-PCR of the TCR CDR3. Each CDR3 protein gets one entry after TCRdb re-called the multiplex PCR reads with MiXCR. The profile shows about 560,000 distinct CDR3 sequences, about half of them singletons. Sequenced material: peripheral blood or thyroid tissue (not recorded which). Receptors originate from a woman between 18 and 30 years old with Graves' hyperthyroidism.

This clonotype was recorded many times. This sequence joins TRBV7-9 and TRBJ1-6, with D possibly TRBD1 on 6 matching bases. The V end lost 1 base, the J end lost 9 bases, and 10 bases lay between the germline ends. The CDR3 length is 14 residues. Per germline, CDR1 SEHNR and CDR2 FQNEAQ (reference sequence). DNA for the CDR3: TGTGCCAGCAGCTTAGAACAGGGAGGTTCACCCCTCCACTTT. It translates to CASSLEQGGSPLHF. Together with reference TRBV7-9 and TRBJ1-6, the CDR3 gives the full variable domain: DTGVSQNPRHKITKRGQNVTFRCDPISEHNRLYWYRQTLGQGPEFLTYFQNEAQLEKSRLLSDRFSAERPKGSFSTLEIQRTEQGDSAMYLCASSLEQGGSPLHFGNGTRLTVT.

V usage is TRBV2 and J usage is TRBJ1-5; TRBD1 might be the D (5 bases). The V gene lost 6 bases and the J gene lost 4 bases, with 13 bases spanning the gap. Germline assignment: CDR1 SNHLY and CDR2 FYNNEI. CDR3 length: 14 amino acids. The CDR3 DNA is TGTGCCAGCAGCCGAAGGGACCGGAATCAGCCCCAGCATTTT. The encoded protein is CASSRRDRNQPQHF.

This clonotype was recorded at least ten times. The chain joins TRBV2 to TRBJ2-7, with D perhaps matching TRBD2 (6 bases). Germline assignment: CDR1 SNHLY and CDR2 FYNNEI. This CDR3 is built from 12 residues. Trimming cost V 3 bases and J 6 bases, with 9 bases left between them. The DNA of the CDR3 is TGTGCCAGCAGTGATCTGGGAGGCGAGCAGTACTTC. Translating gives CASSDLGGEQYF.

This chain connects TRBV29-1 to TRBJ2-1, with TRBD2 identical over 11 bases. Germline assignment: CDR1 SQVTM and CDR2 ANQGSEA. This CDR3 region has 14 residues. V shed 6 bases and J 7 bases; nucleotides not matched to a gene: 8. DNA for the CDR3: TGCAGCGTGGCTACTAGCGGGAGTGTGAATGAGCAGTTCTTC. Protein sequence: CSVATSGSVNEQFF.

This clonotype has a count of ten or more. The J gene is TRBJ1-3, the V gene TRBV7-9, with no clear D. V was clipped by 5 bases and J by 4 bases, with 9 bases between them. CDR3 length: 13 amino acids. Germline V gives CDR1 SEHNR, CDR2 FQNEAQ (reference sequence). CDR3 amino acids: CASSLPEGNTIYF. The DNA of the CDR3 is TGTGCCAGCAGCCTCCCCGAAGGAAACACCATATATTTT.

Comment on this clonotype: Because the CDR3 is missing its conserved closing phenylalanine or tryptophan, this is likely a read error. No DNA is shown, since the ends of the CDR3 on it are uncertain; the CDR3 is the one TCRdb lists. The chain carries TRBV2 and TRBJ2-7. With termini counted, the CDR3 has 8 amino acids. The germline gives CDR1 SNHLY, CDR2 FYNNEI. The CDR3 reads CASSEAGL.

The chain carries TRBV7-9 and TRBJ2-7, with 10 bases lining up with TRBD2. CDR3 length: 16 residues. The germline V gene encodes CDR1 SEHNR and CDR2 FQNEAQ (reference sequence). V was pared by 1 base and J by 4 bases, with 7 bases of the junction left unmatched. The CDR3 is CASSLELAGEMYEQYF. The CDR3 DNA reads as TGTGCCAGCAGCTTAGAGCTAGCGGGAGAAATGTACGAGCAGTACTTC.

V gene TRBV6-5 combines with J gene TRBJ2-5; D ambiguous. Germline CDR1 reads MNHEY; CDR2 reads SVGAGI. The CDR3 totals 15 residues. Trimming took 4 bases from V and 2 from J, leaving 14 bases between them. CDR3 sequence: CASSLIGQEQETQYF. Here the CDR3 DNA reads TGTGCCAGCAGTTTAATCGGGCAGGAGCAAGAGACCCAGTACTTC.

This clonotype was found once. The genes are TRBV12-5 and TRBJ2-5; 7 nucleotides align to TRBD2. This CDR3 comprises 14 residues. After removal of 4 bases from V and 4 bases from J, the junction contained 6 bases not matched to a gene. Germline V CDR1 and CDR2: LGHNT, FRNRAP. The CDR3 region is CASGWGTKAETQYF. The CDR3 nucleotides read TGTGCTAGTGGTTGGGGGACTAAGGCAGAGACCCAGTACTTC.

This chain joins TRBV15 and TRBJ2-3; D not resolved. Germline V gives CDR1 LNHNV, CDR2 YYDKDF (reference sequence). V shed 7 bases and J shed 0 bases, with 11 bases lying between them. The CDR3 loop spans 14 amino acids. The CDR3 DNA follows: TGTGCCACCAAGTTCGGTGGGAGCACAGATACGCAGTATTTT. Protein product: CATKFGGSTDTQYF.

The table lists this clonotype with a few counts. The genes are TRBV6-1 and TRBJ1-1; D call uncertain. Germline values: CDR1 MNHNS, CDR2 SASEGT. V was pared by 5 bases and J by 1 base, with 11 bases between. This CDR3 region has 14 residues. Written as DNA, the CDR3 is TGTGCCAGCAGTCGCTCCCCAGGGAACACTGAAGCTTTCTTT. Protein product: CASSRSPGNTEAFF.

The chain recombines TRBV10-3 with TRBJ1-1; 7 positions match TRBD1. Germline CDR1 is ENHRY and CDR2 is SYGVKD. Trimming cost V 6 bases and J 6 bases; bases outside gene matches: 7. The length of the CDR3 is 13 residues. The CDR3, as DNA: TGTGCCATCAGCGGACAGGATGGTGCTGAAGCTTTCTTT. Protein: CAISGQDGAEAFF.

There are a few counts of this clonotype. V is TRBV14 and J is TRBJ2-5, with D hard to call. With 5 bases removed from V and 6 bases from J, the gap between germline ends came to 16 bases. Per the germline V gene, CDR1 is SGHDN and CDR2 is FVKESK. This CDR3 spans 14 amino acids. The CDR3 protein is CASSIAPFGKTQYF. The CDR3 bases are TGTGCCAGCAGCATAGCCCCATTCGGCAAGACCCAGTACTTC.